Listed here is a single TCR beta chain. As yet, its antigen is unknown. This sample stems from a study of Ad26.COV2.S vaccination and SARS-CoV-2 variants. Findings of the study overall: Non-spike TCR breadth showed similarity between vaccine and placebo recipients.

Germline loops: CDR1 SGHVS, CDR2 FNYEAQ. The CDR3 length is 14 residues. V dropped 5 bases and J dropped 8 bases, with 15 bases sitting between them. Assay: immunoSEQ multiplex PCR; the TCRdb copy retains only in-frame clones and omits some. Of 380,000 or so clones in the sample, around nine tenths were seen once. The treatment here: some 20 received Ad26.COV2.S at low or high dose, single or two shots; 5 received placebo; per-sample allocation not given. Repertoires come from day 63 after the first vaccine or placebo injection. The clonotype comes from a person between 18 and 65 years old who received the Ad26.COV2.S COVID-19 vaccine or a placebo. The chain recombines TRBV7-6 with TRBJ1-4; perhaps TRBD1 as D (6 bases). This material consisted of peripheral blood, taken in a trial of Ad26.COV2.S vaccine versus placebo. The CDR3 DNA reads TGTGCCAGCAGCCCGGGACATTTGGGCGAAAAACTGTTTTTT. It yields the protein CASSPGHLGEKLFF.